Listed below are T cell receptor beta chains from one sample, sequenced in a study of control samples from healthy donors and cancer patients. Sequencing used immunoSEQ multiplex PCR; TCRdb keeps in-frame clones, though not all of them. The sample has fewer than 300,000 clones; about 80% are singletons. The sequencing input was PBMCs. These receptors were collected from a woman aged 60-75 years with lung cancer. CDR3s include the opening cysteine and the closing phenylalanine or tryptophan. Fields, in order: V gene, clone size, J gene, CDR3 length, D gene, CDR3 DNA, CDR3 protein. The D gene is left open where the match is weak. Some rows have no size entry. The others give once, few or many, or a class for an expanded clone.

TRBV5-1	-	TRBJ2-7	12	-	TGCGCCAGCAAGCAGGATCGGCACGAGCAGTACTTC	CASKQDRHEQYF
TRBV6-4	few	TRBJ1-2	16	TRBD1	TGTGCCAGCATTTCGACAGGGGTCTCGGGGGCCGCTGGCTACACCTTC	CASISTGVSGAAGYTF
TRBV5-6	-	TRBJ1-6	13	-	TGTGCCAGCAGCTTACCGTCTAATTCACCCCTCCACTTT	CASSLPSNSPLHF
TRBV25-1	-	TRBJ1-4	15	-	TGTGCCAGCAGCGATCTAGGGGTATCTAATGAAAAACTGTTTTTT	CASSDLGVSNEKLFF
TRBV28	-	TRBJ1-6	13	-	TGTGCCAGCAGTTTGCAGGTCGGGTCACCCCTCCACTTT	CASSLQVGSPLHF
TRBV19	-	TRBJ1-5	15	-	TGTGCCAGTAGTATCGGGCACGCTAGCAATCAGCCCCAGCATTTT	CASSIGHASNQPQHF
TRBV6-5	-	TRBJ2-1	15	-	TGTGCCAGCAGGCCTCCGGGTCGGGTAGTCAATGAGCAGTTCTTC	CASRPPGRVVNEQFF
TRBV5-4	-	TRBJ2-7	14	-	TGTGCCAGCAGACTTCAGGGGGGACCCTACGAGCAGTACTTC	CASRLQGGPYEQYF
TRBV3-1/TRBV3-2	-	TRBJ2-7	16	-	TGTGCCAGCAGCCACCCAACAGGAACTTTCTCCTACGAGCAGTACTTC	CASSHPTGTFSYEQYF
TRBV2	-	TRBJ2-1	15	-	TGTGCCAGCAGTGGGCTATCCTCCGTCGTCCGTGAGCAGTTCTTC	CASSGLSSVVREQFF
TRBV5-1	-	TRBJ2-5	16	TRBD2	TGCGCCAGCAGCAAGGGACTAGCGGGAGGGCAAGAGACCCAGTACTTC	CASSKGLAGGQETQYF
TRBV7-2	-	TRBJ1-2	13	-	TGTGCCAGCAGCTTAGACAGGGAGGGCGGCTACACCTTC	CASSLDREGGYTF
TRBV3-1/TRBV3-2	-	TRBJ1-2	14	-	TGTGCCAGCAGCCACGGCACGTTTAACTATGGCTACACCTTC	CASSHGTFNYGYTF
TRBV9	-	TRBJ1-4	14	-	TGTGCCAGCAGCGTTGATGGGGGAGGAGAAAAACTGTTTTTT	CASSVDGGGEKLFF
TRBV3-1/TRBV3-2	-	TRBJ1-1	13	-	TGTGCCAGCAGCCCGATGGGAGGCACTGAAGCTTTCTTT	CASSPMGGTEAFF
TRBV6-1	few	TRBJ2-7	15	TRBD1	TGTGCCAGCAGTGAACTCGGACAGGGTACCTACGAGCAGTACTTC	CASSELGQGTYEQYF
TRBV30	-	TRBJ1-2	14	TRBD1	TGTGCCTGGAACAGGGGGCTATCCGGCTATGGCTACACCTTC	CAWNRGLSGYGYTF
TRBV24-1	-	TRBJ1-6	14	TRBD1	TGTGCCACCAGTGGTAGGACAGGGTCCTCACCCCTCCACTTT	CATSGRTGSSPLHF
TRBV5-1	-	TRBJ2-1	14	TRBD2	TGCGCCAGCAGCTTGAGCGGGGCGTACAATGAGCAGTTCTTC	CASSLSGAYNEQFF
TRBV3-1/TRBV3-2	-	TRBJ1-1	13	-	TGTGCCAGCAGCCAACAAGGGGTGACTGAAGCTTTCTTT	CASSQQGVTEAFF
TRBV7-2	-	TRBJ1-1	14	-	TGTGCCAGCAGCCTCCTGACAGGAAGCACTGAAGCTTTCTTT	CASSLLTGSTEAFF
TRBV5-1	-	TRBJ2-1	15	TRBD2	TGCGCCAGCAGCTTGTTGGCGGGGGGTTACAATGAGCAGTTCTTC	CASSLLAGGYNEQFF
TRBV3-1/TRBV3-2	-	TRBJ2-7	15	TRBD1	TGTGCCAGCAGCCAAGGAGGGACAGGGCACTACGAGCAGTACTTC	CASSQGGTGHYEQYF
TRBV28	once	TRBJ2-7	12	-	TGTGCCAGCAGTTTTAGGGGCGGCCGTCCGTACTTC	CASSFRGGRPYF
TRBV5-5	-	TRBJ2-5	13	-	TGTGCCAGCAGCCCTACTAGAGAAGAGACCCAGTACTTC	CASSPTREETQYF
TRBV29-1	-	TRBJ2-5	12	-	TGCAGCATGTGGCAGGGACAAGAGACCCAGTACTTC	CSMWQGQETQYF
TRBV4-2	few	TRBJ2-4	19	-	TGTGCCAGCAGCCAAGCCACAGTTCGGGGGTCCTTAGCCAAAAACATTCAGTACTTC	CASSQATVRGSLAKNIQYF
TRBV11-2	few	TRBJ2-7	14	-	TGTGCCAGCAGCTTAGGGGGGCCGGCAGGCCCATTCAACTTC	CASSLGGPAGPFNF
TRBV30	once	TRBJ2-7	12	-	TGTGCCTGGGGACAGACCTCCTACGAGCAGTACTTC	CAWGQTSYEQYF
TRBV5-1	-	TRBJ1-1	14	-	TGCGCCAGCAGCTTGGACAGGGCCCACACTGAAGCTTTCTTT	CASSLDRAHTEAFF
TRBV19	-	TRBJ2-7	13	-	TGTGCCAGTAGTCCTCGGACAGCCGGCGAGCAGTACTTC	CASSPRTAGEQYF
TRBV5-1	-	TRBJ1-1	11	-	TGCGCCAGCAGCTTAGACCGGGAAGCTTTCTTT	CASSLDREAFF